Shown below are 18 T cell receptor beta chains from a single sample sequenced in a study of neurological immune-mediated disorders (dated by TCRdb to the late 2010s). The library was generated by 5' RACE. TCRdb names Illumina HiSeq 2500 as the instrument used. The public reads were reanalyzed by TCRdb: fastp trimming at Q25, MiXCR alignment, in-frame beta chains only. One record per CDR3 amino acid sequence lists the most common genes and DNA. In this sample the table shows some 66,000 distinct CDR3 sequences, under 5% of which occur a single time. 6.9% of the sample rests with the top ten. Sequences were obtained from PBMCs. The receptors derive from a man aged 25 to 40 with multiple sclerosis.

Judged by abundance, this clonotype is medium-sized. V usage is TRBV20-1 and J usage is TRBJ2-5; 8 bases are a match to TRBD1. The CDR3 is 14 amino acids. Germline CDR1 reads DFQATT; CDR2 reads SNEGSKA (reference sequence). Unmatched junction bases numbered 11, after V lost 6 bases and J lost 5 bases. As DNA, the CDR3 is TGCAGTGCGAGGGCAGGGGGCGCCGGGGAGACCCAGTACTTC. Its protein product is CSARAGGAGETQYF.

This clonotype was observed many times. The chain uses TRBV27 and TRBJ1-5, with D possibly TRBD1 on 6 matching bases. Germline values: CDR1 MNHEY, CDR2 SMNVEV (reference sequence). This CDR3 comprises 13 residues. Trimming took 4 bases from V and 5 from J, leaving 9 bases between them. The chain's CDR3 is CASSSDSHQPQHF. DNA for the CDR3: TGTGCCAGCAGTTCGGACAGCCATCAGCCCCAGCATTTT.

V gene TRBV7-9 combines with J gene TRBJ2-1; the match to TRBD2 covers 10 bases. After removal of 1 base from V and 9 bases from J, the junction contained 3 bases not matched to a gene. CDR1 is SEHNR, CDR2 FQNEAQ, per germline (reference sequence). The length of the CDR3 is 14 residues. DNA of the CDR3: TGTGCCAGCAGCTTAGAGCGGGGGGGCGTTGAGCAGTTCTTC. Its protein is CASSLERGGVEQFF.

This clonotype has a count of ten or more. This sequence joins TRBV20-1 and TRBJ2-1; TRBD2 is a possible D gene (5 bases). Germline CDR1 DFQATT, CDR2 SNEGSKA (reference sequence). V was pared by 5 bases and J by 3 bases, with 5 bases between. The CDR3 length is 11 residues. In DNA form, the CDR3 reads TGCAGTGCTGGACTCTACAATGAGCAGTTCTTC. Protein sequence: CSAGLYNEQFF.

This clonotype was observed many times. V is TRBV5-1 and J is TRBJ2-7; D perhaps matches TRBD2 (6 bases). Germline V gives CDR1 SGHRS, CDR2 YFSETQ. The CDR3 extends over 14 amino acids. V dropped 0 bases and J dropped 3 bases, with 10 bases sitting between them. Here the CDR3 DNA reads TGCGCCAGCAGCTTGGGGGGAGGAGGCTACGAGCAGTACGTC. This codes for CASSLGGGGYEQYV.

This clonotype was detected many times. The chain has TRBV9 and TRBJ1-2; TRBD1 is a possible D gene (6 bases). The germline CDR1 and CDR2 sequences are SGDLS and YYNGEE. V lost 3 bases, J lost 3 bases, and 15 bases lay in between. The CDR3 loop spans 15 amino acids. CDR3: CASSEGPGGHYGYTF. CDR3 in DNA: TGTGCCAGCAGCGAAGGGCCGGGGGGCCACTATGGCTACACCTTC.

This clonotype appeared many times. The chain has TRBV9 and TRBJ2-2; D gene ambiguous. The germline V gene has CDR1 SGDLS and CDR2 YYNGEE. Trimming pared 4 bases from V and 5 bases from J, leaving 6 bases between. This CDR3 region has 12 residues. The CDR3 reads CASSIFTGELFF. CDR3 nucleotides: TGTGCCAGCAGCATTTTTACCGGGGAGCTGTTTTTT.

This clonotype has at least ten counts. The chain employs TRBV7-9 and TRBJ1-1; D remains unclear. V was clipped by 4 bases and J by 5 bases, with 8 bases between them. Germline CDR1 SEHNR, CDR2 FQNEAQ (reference sequence). CDR3 size: 12 residues. CDR3 in amino acids: CASSWPGTEAFF. The DNA of the CDR3 is TGTGCCAGCAGCTGGCCTGGGACTGAAGCTTTCTTT.

This clonotype was counted at least ten times. The V gene is TRBV11-2, the J gene TRBJ1-3; D gene ambiguous. The V gene's germline CDR1 is SGHAT and CDR2 FQNNGV. The CDR3 length is 16 residues. V gave up 4 bases and J gave up 2 bases, with 15 bases separating them. The CDR3 DNA is TGTGCCAGCAGCTCCCTGGTGACAAGGCCTGGAAACACCATATATTTT. This translates into CASSSLVTRPGNTIYF.

As to this clonotype: The conserved phenylalanine or tryptophan normally closing the CDR3 is absent here, so this likely arose from a read error. V usage is TRBV4-1 and J usage is TRBJ2-1; D is uncertain. Trimming took 5 bases from V and 7 from J, leaving 9 bases between them. Germline CDR1 and CDR2: MGHRA and YSYEKL. The CDR3 contains 12 residues. The CDR3 here is CASSWRGNEQFY. CDR3 nucleotide sequence: TGCGCCAGCAGCTGGCGTGGGAATGAGCAGTTCTAC.

This rearrangement joins TRBV15 to TRBJ1-1, with unresolved D. This CDR3 region has 13 residues. Per the germline V gene, CDR1 is LNHNV and CDR2 is YYDKDF (reference sequence). V was shortened by 0 bases and J by 1 base, with 3 bases between the two germline ends. CDR3 nucleotide sequence: TGTGCCACCAGCAGAGAGGGGAACACTGAAGCTTTCTTT. Its protein is CATSREGNTEAFF. Drawing the rest from reference TRBV15 and TRBJ1-1, the complete variable domain is DAMVIQNPRYQVTQFGKPVTLSCSQTLNHNVMYWYQQKSSQAPKLLFHYYDKDFNNEADTPDNFQSRRPNTSFCFLDIRSPGLGDTAMYLCATSREGNTEAFFGQGTRLTVV.

The chain combines TRBV5-5 with TRBJ2-5; TRBD1 or TRBD2 may be the D gene (5 bases each). With 4 bases removed from V and 2 bases from J, the gap between germline ends came to 12 bases. There are 14 residues in the CDR3. Per germline, CDR1 SGHKS and CDR2 YYEKEE (reference sequence). CDR3: CASSQGRIQETQYF. CDR3 sequence (DNA): TGTGCCAGCAGCCAGGGACGTATTCAAGAGACCCAGTACTTC.

The table lists this clonotype with many counts. The CDR3 loop reads CAISDLQKHAYEQYF. The CDR3 DNA sequence: TGTGCCATCAGTGACCTCCAGAAACATGCCTACGAGCAGTACTTC. The V and J genes are TRBV10-3 and TRBJ2-7; D not resolved. Trimming shortened V by 3 bases and J by 2 bases, and 14 bases separated the two germline ends. CDR1 is ENHRY, CDR2 SYGVKD, per germline. This CDR3 comprises 15 residues.

In its sample, this clonotype was seen a few times. The chain joins TRBV5-5 to TRBJ2-1; D unresolved. Per germline, CDR1 SGHKS and CDR2 YYEKEE (reference sequence). There are 12 residues in the CDR3. V lost 2 bases, J lost 5 bases, and 5 bases lay in between. The CDR3 bases are TGTGCCAGCAGCTTCCCCCACAATGAGCAGTTCTTC. Protein product: CASSFPHNEQFF.

The table lists this clonotype with many counts. The chain uses TRBV24-1 and TRBJ1-5, with D uncertain. Germline V gene sequence: CDR1 KGHDR, CDR2 SFDVKD. The CDR3 is 14 residues long. V lost 4 bases and J 3 bases, leaving 9 bases between the germline ends. The CDR3 protein is CATSEGEFNQPQHF. DNA for the CDR3: TGTGCCACCAGTGAGGGCGAATTCAATCAGCCCCAGCATTTT.

This clonotype was counted ten times or more. This chain links TRBV4-1 with TRBJ2-7; 8 bases are shared with TRBD1. The CDR3 is 15 amino acids. V lost 4 bases and J lost 3; bases outside the gene matches: 8. Per germline, CDR1 MGHRA and CDR2 YSYEKL. The CDR3 here is CASSRATGEIYEQYF. In DNA, the CDR3 is TGCGCCAGCAGCCGGGCGACAGGGGAAATCTACGAGCAGTACTTC.

This clonotype was counted ten times or more. The chain uses TRBV7-8 and TRBJ1-5; 7 bases match TRBD1. CDR3 size: 15 residues. Germline V gene data show CDR1 as SGHVS and CDR2 as FQNEAQ. The J segment lost 2 bases and the V segment lost 3 bases, leaving 4 bases of the junction unmatched. The DNA for the CDR3 is TGTGCCAGCAGCTTCCGGGACAGTCGCAATCAGCCCCAGCATTTT. It codes for CASSFRDSRNQPQHF.

The chain couples TRBV29-1 to TRBJ1-1, with a tentative D call TRBD1 (6 bases). Per germline, CDR1 SQVTM and CDR2 ANQGSEA. CDR3 size: 13 residues. Trimming cost V 4 bases and J 4 bases, with 13 bases left between them. CDR3 amino acids: CSVGEAGATEAFF. The DNA for the CDR3 is TGCAGCGTTGGGGAGGCGGGGGCCACTGAAGCTTTCTTT.